The 17 T cell receptor beta chains below were found in one sample sequenced in a study of technical replicates of blood from four donors. Assay used: immunoSEQ multiplex PCR; TCRdb lists only in-frame clones, some missing. The data contain 55,000 to 85,000 clones, roughly 96% of them singletons. Input material: T cells isolated from PBMCs. These receptors originate from a human donor in good health.

This chain uses TRBV6-1 with TRBJ1-5; D is ambiguous. The V gene's germline CDR1 is MNHNS and CDR2 SASEGT. V was shortened by 2 bases and J by 0 bases, with 11 bases between the two germline ends. The CDR3 has 16 amino acids. As DNA, the CDR3 is TGTGCCAGCAGTGAATTGTTTCGTTCTAGCAATCAGCCCCAGCATTTT. Protein: CASSELFRSSNQPQHF.

The rearrangement links TRBV6-4 to TRBJ1-5; TRBD1 matches 10 bases. The CDR3 loop spans 17 amino acids. Germline lookup yields CDR1 MRHNA and CDR2 SNTAGT. Trimming removed 5 bases from V and 2 bases from J; junction bases left unmatched: 9. The CDR3 bases are TGTGCCAGCAGTTCGCGGACAGGGGGAACGGGCAATCAGCCCCAGCATTTT. Translating gives CASSSRTGGTGNQPQHF.

The chain uses TRBV5-4 and TRBJ2-3; no firm D call. CDR3 length: 13 residues. Germline assignment: CDR1 SGHNT and CDR2 YYREEE (reference sequence). The V gene lost 1 base and the J gene lost 3 bases, with 6 bases spanning the gap. The CDR3 nucleotides are TGTGCCAGCAGCTTGACCGGGACAGATACGCAGTATTTT. It codes for CASSLTGTDTQYF.

The genes are TRBV9 and TRBJ2-2; a weak D match, TRBD1 (6 bases). CDR1 is SGDLS, CDR2 YYNGEE, per germline. This CDR3 has 15 residues. V shed 3 bases and J shed 1 base, with 10 bases lying between them. The CDR3 nucleotides read TGTGCCAGCAGCGACGGGACAAAGAACACCGGGGAGCTGTTTTTT. Translating gives CASSDGTKNTGELFF.

The chain combines TRBV5-1 with TRBJ1-3; no definite D call. V shed 6 bases and J shed 7 bases, with 20 bases lying between them. Germline CDR1 is SGHRS and CDR2 is YFSETQ. This CDR3 spans 15 amino acids. CDR3 nucleotides: TGCGCCAGCACCCAGTCCGGGGTAGTAGGGAACACCATATATTTT. Its translation: CASTQSGVVGNTIYF. Supplemented by reference TRBV5-1 and TRBJ1-3, the full variable domain reads KAGVTQTPRYLIKTRGQQVTLSCSPISGHRSVSWYQQTPGQGLQFLFEYFSETQRNKGNFPGRFSGRQFSNSRSEMNVSTLELGDSALYLCASTQSGVVGNTIYFGEGSWLTVV.

J is TRBJ2-4 and V is TRBV5-6; tentative D call: TRBD2 (5 bases). With 2 bases removed from V and 8 bases from J, the gap between germline ends came to 17 bases. Germline V gene data show CDR1 as SGHDT and CDR2 as YYEEEE. This CDR3 contains 15 residues. The CDR3 coding sequence is TGTGCCAGCAGCTTCGATCGGGGAAGGTGGGACATTCAGTACTTC. It translates to CASSFDRGRWDIQYF.

This clone was observed a single time. The chain combines TRBV28 with TRBJ1-1, with TRBD1 as a possible D gene (5 bases). CDR1 is MDHEN and CDR2 is SYDVKM in the germline V gene. V lost 3 bases and J lost 1, with 9 bases in between. The CDR3 is 14 residues long. This CDR3 reads CASSLGLRNTEAFF. In nucleotides, the CDR3 is TGTGCCAGCAGTTTGGGACTCAGGAACACTGAAGCTTTCTTT.

This chain joins TRBV2 and TRBJ2-1; D possibly corresponds to TRBD2 (6 bases). V was cut by 6 bases and J by 15 bases, with 21 bases left in between. The CDR3 has 13 residues. The germline V gene encodes CDR1 SNHLY and CDR2 FYNNEI. For the CDR3, the DNA is TGTGCCAGCAGCGGACCGGGAGTAGAGCCCCGGTTCTTC. It encodes CASSGPGVEPRFF.

V and J are TRBV2 and TRBJ2-7, with TRBD1 matching 9 bases. This CDR3 has 16 residues. Per germline, CDR1 SNHLY and CDR2 FYNNEI. J was trimmed by 0 bases and V by 9 bases; bases with no gene match: 12. CDR3 protein: CASSSGGTGSSYEQYF. CDR3 nucleotide sequence: TGTGCCAGTTCCAGTGGGGGGACAGGGAGCTCCTACGAGCAGTACTTC.

The J gene is TRBJ2-7, the V gene TRBV4-1; TRBD2 agrees at 10 bases. The CDR3 runs to 15 residues. V was pared by 3 bases and J by 7 bases, with 9 bases of the junction left unmatched. In germline, CDR1 is MGHRA, CDR2 YSYEKL. CDR3 nucleotides: TGCGCCAGCAGCCACGTCTGGCTAGCGGGGGATGAGCAGTACTTC. Translated: CASSHVWLAGDEQYF.

Written as DNA, the CDR3 is TGTGCCAGCAGTTTCCGATTGGGGCTAGCGGTAGACACAGATACGCAGTATTTT. Translating it yields CASSFRLGLAVDTDTQYF. The rearrangement joins TRBV27 to TRBJ2-3, with 7 bases matching TRBD2. Germline CDR1 and CDR2: MNHEY and SMNVEV (reference sequence). Trimming removed 3 bases from V and 2 bases from J; junction bases left unmatched: 14. The CDR3 loop spans 18 amino acids.

Note on this clone: Different DNA sequences within this sample yield the same CDR3. The genes are TRBV5-1 and TRBJ1-3; D unresolved. Trimming left V 0 bases short and J 1 base short, with 5 bases between. Germline loops: CDR1 SGHRS, CDR2 YFSETQ. There are 14 residues in the CDR3. For the CDR3, the DNA is TGCGCCAGCAGCTTGGGGAGTTCTGGAAACACCATATATTTT. It translates to CASSLGSSGNTIYF.

The J gene is TRBJ2-7, the V gene TRBV5-1; no clear D gene. CDR3 length: 15 amino acids. V gave up 1 base and J gave up 2 bases, with 13 bases separating them. Germline values: CDR1 SGHRS, CDR2 YFSETQ. The CDR3, as DNA: TGCGCCAGCAGCTTGTTGGCCCTCAACACCTACGAGCAGTACTTC. Translating it yields CASSLLALNTYEQYF.

The rearrangement links TRBV7-9 to TRBJ1-2; D is perhaps TRBD1 (5 bases). The CDR3 extends over 16 amino acids. Germline CDR1 SEHNR, CDR2 FQNEAQ (reference sequence). The V gene lost 1 base and the J gene lost 6 bases, with 18 bases spanning the gap. The CDR3 region has the DNA TGTGCCAGCAGCTTAGTGTCGGCAGGGCGGTGGGATGGCTACACCTTC. Residues: CASSLVSAGRWDGYTF.

The chain has TRBV19 and TRBJ2-7; TRBD1 agrees at 8 bases. Germline assignment: CDR1 LNHDA and CDR2 SQIVND (reference sequence). Germline trimming cut 10 bases from V and 7 bases from J; bases unmatched to any gene: 9. The CDR3 runs to 12 residues. The CDR3, as DNA: TGTGCCACCCGGACAGGGAAAGGGGAGCAGTACTTC. Amino acids: CATRTGKGEQYF. The full variable domain, completed using reference TRBV19 and TRBJ2-7, is DGGITQSPKYLFRKEGQNVTLSCEQNLNHDAMYWYRQDPGQGLRLIYYSQIVNDFQKGDIAEGYSVSREKKESFPLTVTSAQKNPTAFYLCATRTGKGEQYFGPGTRLTVT.

The chain employs TRBV5-1 and TRBJ2-6; D is undetermined. Trimming removed 3 bases at V and 0 bases at J, with 10 bases between. Germline V CDR1 and CDR2: SGHRS, YFSETQ. The CDR3 is made up of 16 amino acids. In DNA, the CDR3 is TGCGCCAGCAGCTCCGTAAGCGACTCTGGGGCCAACGTCCTGACTTTC. Translation: CASSSVSDSGANVLTF.

This sequence joins TRBV4-1 and TRBJ2-3; a weak D match, TRBD2 (6 bases). V was trimmed by 3 bases and J by 5 bases, leaving 21 bases between them. Germline CDR1 MGHRA, CDR2 YSYEKL. The CDR3 totals 17 residues. Written as DNA, the CDR3 is TGCGCCAGCAGCCACCCTGTGAGGAGGGGACGGAAAGATACGCAGTATTTT. It is translated as CASSHPVRRGRKDTQYF.